One sample yielded the 20 T cell receptor beta chains listed below, sequenced in a study of cytomegalovirus exposure and HLA in healthy donors. The PCR made use of 60 Vbeta and 13 Jbeta primers. TCRdb keeps only in-frame clones here, not all; method: immunoSEQ multiplex PCR. This table holds roughly 130,000 clones, about 82% found once. What was sequenced was PBMCs. Source of these receptors: a man aged 25 to 40 in good health and CMV-seronegative.

The chain couples TRBV4-2 to TRBJ2-3; 11 nucleotides align to TRBD2. This CDR3 contains 18 residues. The germline CDR1 and CDR2 sequences are LGHNA and YNFKEQ. The trim removed 0 bases at V and 4 bases at J, leaving 9 bases unmatched. In DNA, the CDR3 is TGTGCCAGCAGCCAAGATTTCCCTAGCGGGAGGTTCCCAGATACGCAGTATTTT. Translation gives CASSQDFPSGRFPDTQYF.

This chain links TRBV7-2 with TRBJ2-7; 10 bases match TRBD2. CDR1 is SGHTA, CDR2 FQGNSA, per germline. This CDR3 is built from 16 residues. V shed 2 bases and J 5 bases; nucleotides not matched to a gene: 9. CDR3 nucleotides: TGTGCCAGCAGCTTATTTCCTAGCGGGAGCTTCGACGAGCAGTACTTC. Protein sequence: CASSLFPSGSFDEQYF. The variable domain in full, completed from reference TRBV7-2 and TRBJ2-7, reads GAGVSQSPSNKVTEKGKDVELRCDPISGHTALYWYRQSLGQGLEFLIYFQGNSAPDKSGLPSDRFSAERTGGSVSTLTIQRTQQEDSAVYLCASSLFPSGSFDEQYFGPGTRLTVT.

V gene TRBV23-1 combines with J gene TRBJ2-7; the match to TRBD1 covers 8 bases. TRBV23-1 is an open reading frame whose function is uncertain. This CDR3 comprises 16 residues. V shed 2 bases, J shed 4 bases, and the junction held 10 bases outside the gene matches. In nucleotides, the CDR3 is TGCGCCAGCAGTCAAATCGGACAGGGTATCGTGTACGAGCAGTACTTC. Amino acid sequence: CASSQIGQGIVYEQYF.

The chain is built from TRBV27 and TRBJ1-5, with 8 positions matching TRBD1. The V gene's germline CDR1 is MNHEY and CDR2 SMNVEV (reference sequence). V lost 6 bases, J lost 2 bases, and 9 bases stayed unmatched. The CDR3 is 16 amino acids. CDR3 nucleotide sequence: TGTGCCAGCAGCCGAGCCGGGACAGGCGGCAATCAGCCCCAGCATTTT. Translated: CASSRAGTGGNQPQHF.

This clone was counted once. The chain employs TRBV13 and TRBJ2-7; 10 bases are shared with TRBD1. The junction had 2 bases not matched to a gene; V was cut back by 4 bases and J by 2 bases. CDR1 and CDR2 (germline): PRHDT, FYEKMQ (reference sequence). CDR3 size: 14 residues. In DNA, the CDR3 is TGTGCCAGCAGCTCGACAGGGGGCCCCTACGAGCAGTACTTC. Protein product: CASSSTGGPYEQYF.

This chain links TRBV5-6 with TRBJ2-7, with a possible D match to TRBD2 (6 bases). Trimming took off 4 bases at V and 0 bases at J, with 14 bases between the two ends. Germline loops: CDR1 SGHDT, CDR2 YYEEEE. CDR3 length: 15 residues. The CDR3 loop is CASSGGGAVSYEQYF. In DNA, the CDR3 is TGTGCCAGCAGCGGAGGAGGGGCTGTCTCCTACGAGCAGTACTTC.

This chain connects TRBV18 to TRBJ2-5; D call uncertain. The germline CDR1 and CDR2 sequences are KGHSH and LQKENI. The CDR3 length is 14 residues. V lost 3 bases and J lost 11, with 19 bases in between. DNA for the CDR3: TGTGCCAGCTCACCTTTTTCTGAACAGTCTGAGCAGTACTTC. Its translation: CASSPFSEQSEQYF.

The rearrangement joins TRBV5-1 to TRBJ2-7, with TRBD1 matching 9 bases. V shed 3 bases, J shed 5 bases, and the junction held 6 bases outside the gene matches. The germline V gene has CDR1 SGHRS and CDR2 YFSETQ. The CDR3 consists of 14 residues. The CDR3 spells CASSWTGEGDEQYF. The CDR3, as DNA: TGCGCCAGCAGCTGGACAGGGGAAGGAGACGAGCAGTACTTC.

The rearrangement joins TRBV4-3 to TRBJ1-6; 7 bases are a match to TRBD1. Germline V lookup: CDR1 LGHNA, CDR2 YSLEER. The CDR3 is 14 amino acids. The V gene end was trimmed by 4 bases and the J gene end by 8 bases; junction bases not matched to a gene: 5. The CDR3 reads CASSLTGMDSPLHF. The DNA for the CDR3 is TGCGCCAGCAGCCTGACAGGGATGGATTCACCCCTCCACTTT.

The chain links TRBV29-1 to TRBJ2-4, with D hard to call. The germline V gene encodes CDR1 SQVTM and CDR2 ANQGSEA. V lost 0 bases and J 0 bases, leaving 6 bases between the germline ends. The CDR3 sequence is 14 residues long. CDR3 DNA sequence: TGCAGCGTTGAAGATCCATTAGCCAAAAACATTCAGTACTTC. It codes for CSVEDPLAKNIQYF.

This clone was recorded only once. The chain combines TRBV5-6 with TRBJ2-1; the match to TRBD2 covers 15 bases. CDR3 length equals 14 residues. The germline CDR1 and CDR2 sequences are SGHDT and YYEEEE. J was trimmed by 11 bases and V by 4 bases; bases with no gene match: 4. DNA of the CDR3: TGTGCCAGCAGCCCCGGACTAGCGGGAGGGCAGCAGTTCTTC. Amino acids: CASSPGLAGGQQFF.

With respect to this clone: Since the CDR3 does not end with the conserved phenylalanine or tryptophan, this likely comes from a read error. V is TRBV4-3 and J is TRBJ1-1; D gene uncertain. Per germline, CDR1 LGHNA and CDR2 YSLEER. V was clipped by 6 bases and J by 1 base, with 12 bases between them. There are 14 residues in the CDR3. The CDR3 DNA follows: TGCGCCAGCAGGCCCTCGGAGACGAACACTGAAGCTTTCCTT. Translation gives CASRPSETNTEAFL.

The chain employs TRBV7-2 and TRBJ1-2; tentative D call: TRBD1 (5 bases). Trimming took 1 base from V and 6 from J, leaving 9 bases between them. The CDR3 length is 13 residues. CDR1 is SGHTA and CDR2 is FQGNSA in the germline V gene. The CDR3 sequence: CASSLVRGDGYTF. CDR3 nucleotides: TGTGCCAGCAGCTTAGTTCGGGGGGATGGCTACACCTTC.

The V gene is TRBV27, the J gene TRBJ1-2, with 10 positions matching TRBD1. Trimming cost V 6 bases and J 5 bases; bases outside gene matches: 12. The germline CDR1 and CDR2 sequences are MNHEY and SMNVEV (reference sequence). The CDR3 runs 16 residues. The CDR3 DNA reads TGTGCCAGCAGCCGAGAGGGACAGGGGTCATTTTATGGCTACACCTTC. Its translation is CASSREGQGSFYGYTF.

This clone was detected a few times. The V and J genes are TRBV5-1 and TRBJ1-1, with D perhaps matching TRBD1 (5 bases). The CDR3 contains 14 residues. From germline, CDR1 is SGHRS and CDR2 YFSETQ. Trimming took off 2 bases at V and 6 bases at J, with 14 bases between the two ends. The CDR3 reads CASSFSFRVSEAFF. The DNA of the CDR3 is TGCGCCAGCAGCTTTAGTTTCAGGGTCTCTGAAGCTTTCTTT.

This chain uses TRBV4-3 with TRBJ2-5; a possible D gene is TRBD1 (6 bases). This CDR3 region has 16 residues. Per the germline V gene, CDR1 is LGHNA and CDR2 is YSLEER. V was cut by 4 bases and J by 2 bases, with 17 bases left in between. The CDR3 coding sequence is TGCGCCAGCAGCCCGAACAGGGAATGGGGACAAGAGACCCAGTACTTC. Protein sequence: CASSPNREWGQETQYF.

This clone was found once. The chain recombines TRBV10-2 with TRBJ2-5, with TRBD2 matching 12 bases. Germline-derived CDR1 and CDR2 are WSHSY and SAAADI. The J segment lost 4 bases and the V segment lost 7 bases, leaving 4 bases of the junction unmatched. This CDR3 has 14 residues. The CDR3 DNA reads TGCGCCAGCATGCTAGCGGGGGGGGGAGAGACCCAGTACTTC. It encodes CASMLAGGGETQYF.

The sample holds one count of this clone. As DNA, the CDR3 is TGCGCCAGCAGCGTGGACAGGGAAGATGAAAAACTGTTTTTT. It codes for CASSVDREDEKLFF. The V gene is TRBV5-1, the J gene TRBJ1-4, with 8 bases fitting TRBD1. CDR1 is SGHRS and CDR2 is YFSETQ in the germline V gene. CDR3 size: 14 residues. The V gene end was trimmed by 4 bases and the J gene end by 6 bases; junction bases not matched to a gene: 5.

The V and J genes are TRBV2 and TRBJ1-1; weak D call: TRBD1 (6 bases). Germline V gives CDR1 SNHLY, CDR2 FYNNEI. The ends were cut back, 8 bases at V and 4 bases at J, with 14 bases in the middle. CDR3 length equals 13 residues. CDR3 sequence reads: CASHRESRTEAFF. CDR3 nucleotide sequence: TGTGCCAGCCACAGGGAATCGCGCACTGAAGCTTTCTTT.

J is TRBJ2-3 and V is TRBV9, with D possibly matching TRBD2 (6 bases). V gave up 3 bases and J gave up 8 bases, with 13 bases separating them. Germline values: CDR1 SGDLS, CDR2 YYNGEE. The CDR3 has 13 amino acids. The CDR3 DNA follows: TGTGCCAGCAGCGCGACTAGATCAGCTACGCAGTATTTT. Encoded protein: CASSATRSATQYF.